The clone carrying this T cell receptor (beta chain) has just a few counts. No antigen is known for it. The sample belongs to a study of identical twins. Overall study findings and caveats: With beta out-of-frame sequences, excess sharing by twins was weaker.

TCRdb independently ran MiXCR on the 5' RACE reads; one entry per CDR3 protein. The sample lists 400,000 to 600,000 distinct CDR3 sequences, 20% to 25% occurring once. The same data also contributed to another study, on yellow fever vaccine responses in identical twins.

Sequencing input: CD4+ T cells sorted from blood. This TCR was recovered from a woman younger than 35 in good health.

This CDR3 reads CASRTLQVPAFF. The CDR3 bases are TGTGCCAGCAGGACCCTACAGGTCCCGGCTTTCTTT. The genes are TRBV28 and TRBJ1-1, with D possibly TRBD1 on 5 matching bases. Trimming took off 6 bases at V and 11 bases at J, with 16 bases between the two ends. Germline assignment: CDR1 MDHEN and CDR2 SYDVKM. This CDR3 has 12 residues.